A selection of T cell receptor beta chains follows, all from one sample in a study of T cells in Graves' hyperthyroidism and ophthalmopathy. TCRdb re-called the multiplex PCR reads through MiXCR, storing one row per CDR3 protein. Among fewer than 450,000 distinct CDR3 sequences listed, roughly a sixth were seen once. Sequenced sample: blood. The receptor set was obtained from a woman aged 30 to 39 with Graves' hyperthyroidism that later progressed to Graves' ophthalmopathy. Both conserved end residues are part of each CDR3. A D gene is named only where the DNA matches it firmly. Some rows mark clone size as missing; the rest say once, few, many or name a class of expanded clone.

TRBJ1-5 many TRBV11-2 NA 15 CASSLDSGQGQPQHF TGTGCCAGCAGCTTAGATTCCGGGCAAGGGCAGCCCCAGCATTTT
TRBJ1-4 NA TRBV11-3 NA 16 CASSLEPWQGDEKLFF TGTGCCAGCAGCTTAGAGCCGTGGCAGGGAGATGAAAAACTGTTTTTT
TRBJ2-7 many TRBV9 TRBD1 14 CASSDGTGTYEQYF TGTGCCAGCAGCGACGGGACAGGGACCTACGAGCAGTACTTC
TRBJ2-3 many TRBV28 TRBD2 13 CASSGGAWDTQYF TGTGCCAGCAGCGGGGGGGCCTGGGATACGCAGTATTTT
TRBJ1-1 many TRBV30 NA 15 CAWRDTSGLNTEAFF TGTGCCTGGAGGGACACCAGTGGGCTGAACACTGAAGCTTTCTTT
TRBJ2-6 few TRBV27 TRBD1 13 CASRQGSANVLTF TGTGCCAGCAGACAGGGGTCAGCCAACGTCCTGACTTTC
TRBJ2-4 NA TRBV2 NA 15 CASSSDFLAKNIQYF TGTGCCAGCAGTAGTGACTTCTTAGCCAAAAACATTCAGTACTTC
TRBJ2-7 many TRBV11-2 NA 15 CASSQAGDTSYEQYF TGTGCCAGCAGCCAAGCAGGAGACACTTCCTACGAGCAGTACTTC
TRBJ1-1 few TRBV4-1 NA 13 CASTARMNTEAFF TGCGCCAGCACCGCAAGGATGAACACTGAAGCTTTCTTT
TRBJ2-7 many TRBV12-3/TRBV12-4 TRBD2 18 CASSFWTSGGQIFDEQYF TGTGCCAGCAGTTTTTGGACTAGCGGGGGGCAGATCTTTGACGAGCAGTACTTC
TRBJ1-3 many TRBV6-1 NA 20 CASSEALGPQSYWSGNTIYF TGTGCCAGCAGTGAAGCGCTGGGGCCGCAATCCTACTGGTCTGGAAACACCATATATTTT
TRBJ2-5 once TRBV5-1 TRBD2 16 CASSLEGTSPPETQYF TGCGCCAGCAGCTTGGAGGGGACTAGCCCTCCAGAGACCCAGTACTTC
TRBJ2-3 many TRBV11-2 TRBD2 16 CASSLDLGLAVDTQYF TGTGCCAGCAGCTTAGATCTGGGACTAGCGGTTGATACGCAGTATTTT
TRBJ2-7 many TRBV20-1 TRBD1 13 CSASRQGSSEQYF TGCAGTGCTTCCCGACAGGGGTCGAGCGAGCAGTACTTC
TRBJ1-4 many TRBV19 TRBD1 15 CASSHGTGSNEKLFF TGTGCCAGTAGCCATGGGACAGGGAGTAATGAAAAACTGTTTTTT
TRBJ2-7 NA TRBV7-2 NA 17 CASSLDVIPGVQYEQYF TGTGCCAGCAGCTTAGATGTCATACCAGGGGTGCAGTACGAGCAGTACTTC
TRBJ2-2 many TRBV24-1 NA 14 CATSGGLPAGELFF TGTGCCACCAGTGGGGGCCTTCCCGCCGGGGAGCTGTTTTTT
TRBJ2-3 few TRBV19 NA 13 CASSIGLADTQYF TGTGCCAGTAGTATCGGCCTCGCAGATACGCAGTATTTT
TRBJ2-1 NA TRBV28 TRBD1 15 CASSLWGQGLNEQFF TGTGCCAGCAGTTTATGGGGACAGGGTCTCAATGAGCAGTTCTTC
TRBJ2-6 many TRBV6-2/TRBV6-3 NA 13 CASSLVGANVLTF TGTGCCAGCAGTTTGGTTGGGGCCAACGTCCTGACTTTC
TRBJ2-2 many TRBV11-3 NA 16 CASSPTLLGQTGELFF TGTGCCAGCAGCCCGACTCTCTTGGGACAAACCGGGGAGCTGTTTTTT
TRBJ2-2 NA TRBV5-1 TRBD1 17 CASSYDRGRVGTGELFF TGCGCCAGCAGCTATGACAGGGGTCGGGTTGGGACCGGGGAGCTGTTTTTT
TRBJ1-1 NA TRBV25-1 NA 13 CASSEYGGTEAFF TGTGCCAGCAGTGAATATGGGGGGACTGAAGCTTTCTTT